Listed below are T cell receptor beta chains from one sample, sequenced in a study of circulating and synovial CD4+ cells in juvenile arthritis. Sequencing was performed with immunoSEQ multiplex PCR; in TCRdb, only in-frame clones are kept and a portion is missing. The sample has some 33,000 clones; roughly 94% are singletons. The sample comprised CD4+ T cells from blood. These receptors were taken from a human donor with juvenile idiopathic arthritis. CDR3s include the opening cysteine and the closing phenylalanine or tryptophan. D genes are given only for firm matches. Clone sizes are given selectively: once, few, many, or a class where the clone is expanded.

TRBV5-1	-	TRBD1	TRBJ1-4	TGCGCCAGCAGCTTTGGGACAGATAATGAAAAACTGTTTTTT	CASSFGTDNEKLFF
TRBV30	once	-	TRBJ1-2	TGTGCCTGGAGGAGGCAGGGCGTAGATGGCTACACCTTC	CAWRRQGVDGYTF
TRBV5-6	-	TRBD1	TRBJ1-6	TGTGCCAGCAGCTTGACGGACAGGGGTTCACCCCTCCACTTT	CASSLTDRGSPLHF
TRBV27	-	TRBD1	TRBJ1-2	TGTGCCAGCAGCCTGACAGGGGGTTATGGCTACACCTTC	CASSLTGGYGYTF
TRBV5-4	-	-	TRBJ1-2	TGTGCCAGCAGCTGGGAGGGACTCCCCTATGGCTACACCTTC	CASSWEGLPYGYTF
TRBV5-1	once	TRBD1	TRBJ1-5	TGCGCCAGCAGCGGGGACAGGGTTAATAGTCAGCCCCAGCATTTT	CASSGDRVNSQPQHF
TRBV28	-	TRBD2	TRBJ2-3	TGTGCCAGCAAAGCTCCTCCGGGGGGGACAGATACGCAGTATTTT	CASKAPPGGTDTQYF
TRBV5-1	few	-	TRBJ1-2	TGCGCCAGCACCCCCGGCGGGACGGCCTATGGCTACACCTTC	CASTPGGTAYGYTF
TRBV2	-	-	TRBJ1-4	TGTGCCAGCATTAGGGGAGGGGGTTATGAAAAACTGTTTTTT	CASIRGGGYEKLFF
TRBV19	-	-	TRBJ1-3	TGTGCCAGTAGTCAATCTTTCTCTGTGGGGAGTTCCTCTGGAAACACCATATATTTT	CASSQSFSVGSSSGNTIYF
TRBV5-1	few	TRBD1	TRBJ1-1	TGCGCCAGCAGCCCCTACCGGGACAGGGTAACTGAAGCTTTCTTT	CASSPYRDRVTEAFF
TRBV18	-	-	TRBJ2-5	TGTGCCAGCTCACCCGGGACAGCGGGTCTAAAGACCCAGTACTTC	CASSPGTAGLKTQYF
TRBV7-9	-	-	TRBJ1-2	TGTGCCAGCGGACAAACAGGGAACTATGGCTACACCTTC	CASGQTGNYGYTF
TRBV18	once	-	TRBJ2-3	TGTGCCAGCTCCCCAGGAAGGGGGGATACGCAGTATTTT	CASSPGRGDTQYF
TRBV5-6	once	-	TRBJ1-1	TGTGCCAGCGCCCGGGGGGGGCTAACTGAAGCTTTCTTT	CASARGGLTEAFF
TRBV25-1	-	-	TRBJ1-2	TGTGCCAGCAGTGACTCTAAGGGGAGGGCTAGTGGCTACACCTTC	CASSDSKGRASGYTF
TRBV7-9	-	TRBD1	TRBJ1-1	TGTGCCAGCAGCTTAGGGGGACAGGGAGGAACTGAAGCTTTCTTT	CASSLGGQGGTEAFF
TRBV18	once	-	TRBJ2-3	TGTGCCAGCTCATACCTTCAACTTGGACAGGGAGGGACAGATACGCAGTATTTT	CASSYLQLGQGGTDTQYF
TRBV5-4	-	-	TRBJ1-6	TGTGCCAGCAGCTTCCAGACAGGAAATTCACCCCTCCACTTT	CASSFQTGNSPLHF
TRBV12-5	once	TRBD1	TRBJ1-6	TGTGCTAGTGGTAAAGAGGGGACAGGGGTTTCACCCCTCCACTTT	CASGKEGTGVSPLHF